This T cell receptor beta chain was observed in a study of prognosis after radiotherapy for stage I lung cancer. Study-wide results and caveats: The tumor specificity of expanded TCR clones remained undetermined.

Two-round multiplex PCR, the amplification method, yielded TCR beta CDR3 from genomic DNA. Amplification during the initial PCR round employed primers specific to each TRBV and TRBJ gene. MiXCR, applied by TCRdb to the multiplex PCR reads, yields one record per CDR3 protein. The sample has fewer than 40,000 distinct CDR3 sequences, under 40% seen once. Worth noting for this clonotype: Its target is not known. The germline gene is not matched at one end of the junction; a read error may be the cause.

Peripheral blood, roughly 6 milliliters per draw, was collected at each of two time points. The CDR3 length is 15 residues. Germline loops: CDR1 MNHNS, CDR2 SASEGT. The receptor was isolated from a donor over 45 with non-small cell lung cancer. The starting material was PBMCs, obtained before or after stereotactic body radiation therapy (not recorded which). This sequence joins TRBV6-1 and TRBJ2-7; D unclear. The chain's CDR3 is CSSSTAMVGNYEQYF. CDR3 coding DNA: TGTTCCAGCAGTACCGCGATGGTGGGAAACTACGAGCAGTACTTC.